These 27 T cell receptor beta chains originate from one sample sequenced in a study of tumor-infiltrating lymphocytes in primary liver carcinoma. Between about 19 and 34 mg of unsorted bulk tissue served as the source from which RNA and DNA were co-extracted. The authors made TCR beta cDNA from 400 to 550 ng total RNA with a constant-region primer. Investigators got TCR beta libraries out of three nested multiplex PCR rounds, done with slightly modified ARM-PCR. Both of the initial two PCR rounds ran for about 11 cycles and employed TRBV1-TRBV30 forward primers alongside a C-beta reverse primer. TCRdb recomputed calls from the multiplex PCR reads with MiXCR, one row per CDR3 protein. This sample has tens of thousands of distinct CDR3 sequences, with approximately 72% found just once. The sequenced sample consisted of liver tumor tissue from sampling region 1. The sample's subset: tumor region T1, superior pole. The source is a man between 40 and 49 years old with primary liver carcinoma and hepatitis B virus infection.

This clonotype has only one observation. This sequence may be a read error, since a much larger clone differs from it by one base. The chain links TRBV11-2 to TRBJ2-1; D call uncertain. The CDR3 extends over 14 amino acids. The germline V gene encodes CDR1 SGHAT and CDR2 FQNNGV. Here the CDR3 DNA reads TGTCCCAGCAGCTTATACCGGCCAGTTAGTGAGCAATCCTTC. Translated: CPSSLYRPVSEQSF.

With regard to this clonotype: One junction end disagrees with the germline gene, perhaps due to a read error. The V gene is TRBV25-1, the J gene TRBJ2-7; D uncertain. CDR1 and CDR2 from the germline V gene are MGHDK and SYGVNS. This CDR3 is built from 14 residues. Written as DNA, the CDR3 is TGTGTCAGCAGTCGCCTTGAGAGTAACTACGAGCAGTACTTC. Translated, it gives CVSSRLESNYEQYF.

In its sample, this clonotype was seen once. This chain links TRBV11-2 with TRBJ2-7; D could derive from TRBD1 or TRBD2 (5 bases each). V dropped 5 bases and J dropped 4 bases, with 18 bases sitting between them. The CDR3 spans 15 residues. Germline-derived CDR1 and CDR2 are SGHAT and FQNNGV. This chain's CDR3 is CASSQGTGRMYEQYF. In DNA, the CDR3 is TGTGCCAGCAGCCAAGGGACGGGGAGAATGTACGAGCAGTACTTC.

About this clonotype itself: Sequence at one end of the junction differs from germline and may be a read error. This chain connects TRBV7-9 to TRBJ1-1; tentative D call: TRBD1 (6 bases). Germline values: CDR1 SEHNR, CDR2 FQNEAQ (reference sequence). The CDR3 is 14 amino acids. The CDR3 is CASTFLQGNTDAFF. Here the CDR3 DNA reads TGTGCCAGCACCTTCCTTCAGGGGAACACTGATGCTTTCTTT.

V is TRBV6-5 and J is TRBJ2-7, with 7 bases matching TRBD1. The CDR3 spans 13 residues. The V and J ends lost 6 bases and 4 bases, in that order; junction bases with no gene match: 6. The germline V gene encodes CDR1 MNHEY and CDR2 SVGAGI. The CDR3 reads CASSRTGTYEQYF. CDR3 sequence (DNA): TGTGCCAGCAGCCGGACAGGTACTTACGAGCAGTACTTC.

Concerning this clonotype: Germline and junction disagree at one end, which may indicate a read error. This chain links TRBV29-1 with TRBJ2-5; maybe TRBD2 (5 bases). The CDR3 runs 14 residues. Per germline, CDR1 SQVTM and CDR2 ANQGSEA. The CDR3 is CSVEDRAGREPQYF. The CDR3 region has the DNA TGCAGCGTTGAAGATCGGGCTGGGAGAGAGCCCCAGTACTTC. The whole variable domain, filled in from reference TRBV29-1 and TRBJ2-5, reads SAVISQKPSRDICQRGTSLTIQCQVDSQVTMMFWYRQQPGQSLTLIATANQGSEATYESGFVIDKFPISRPNLTFSTLTVSNMSPEDSSIYLCSVEDRAGREPQYFGPGTRLLVL.

Details on this clonotype: This CDR3 fails to terminate in the conserved phenylalanine or tryptophan, so it likely reflects a read error. No DNA is shown, since the ends of the CDR3 on it are uncertain; the CDR3 is the one TCRdb lists. The rearrangement links TRBV21-1 to TRBJ1-2; the DNA was not compared with TRBD1, the D call given in the table. TRBV21-1 is assigned pseudogene status. The CDR3 is 15 amino acids in total, end residues counted. The CDR3 spells CASSNYPGGVCGYTS.

For this clonotype: Possible read error: a much larger clone is one base away. The chain is built from TRBV11-2 and TRBJ2-5; 8 bases agree with TRBD1. Germline V gene sequence: CDR1 SGHAT, CDR2 FQNNGV. The CDR3 totals 16 residues. The CDR3 is CAGNLTAGGSGETQYF. DNA of the CDR3: TGTGCTGGCAACTTGACAGCAGGGGGCTCGGGGGAGACCCAGTACTTC.

A remark on this clonotype: A much larger clone is a single base away; this may be a read error. V is TRBV29-1 and J is TRBJ2-3, with D possibly being TRBD1 (7 bases). Trimming shortened V by 6 bases and J by 4 bases, and 17 bases separated the two germline ends. Germline values: CDR1 SQVTM, CDR2 ANQGSEA. CDR3 size: 14 residues. CDR3 nucleotides: TGCAGCGTCGCGGGCCAGGGGGACTCAGATACGCAGTATTTT. Encoded protein: CSVAGQGDSDTQYF.

This clonotype turned up a few times. This clone may be a read error of a much larger clone one base away. This chain uses TRBV18 with TRBJ2-7, with 12 nucleotides matching TRBD2. Germline V gene sequence: CDR1 KGHSH, CDR2 LQKENI. This CDR3 is 16 amino acids long. With 8 bases clipped from V and 4 bases from J, the junction kept 12 bases outside the gene matches. The CDR3 DNA follows: TGTGCCAGCCCACAAACGACTAGCGGGAGTACGTACGAGCAGTACTTC. This gives the protein CASPQTTSGSTYEQYF.

A remark on this clonotype: Given the absence of the conserved phenylalanine or tryptophan at the CDR3 end, a read error is likely. This chain joins TRBV10-3 and TRBJ2-1; tentatively, D is TRBD2 (5 bases). This CDR3 is 14 amino acids long. CDR1 and CDR2 (germline): ENHRY, SYGVKD. CDR3 amino acids: CAISPTATRDEQFS. The CDR3 DNA sequence: TGTGCCATCAGTCCCACGGCGACCCGGGATGAACAGTTCTCC.

This clonotype showed up just a few times. One end of the junction is discordant with germline, which a read error may explain. The chain employs TRBV19 and TRBJ1-2; tentative D call: TRBD1 (5 bases). The CDR3 totals 16 residues. From germline, CDR1 is LNHDA and CDR2 SQIVND (reference sequence). CDR3: CASSSEGRVGNYGYTF. The CDR3 coding sequence is TGTGCTAGTAGTTCCGAGGGGCGGGTCGGCAACTATGGCTACACCTTC.

As concerns this clonotype: No conserved phenylalanine or tryptophan is present at the end of the CDR3, so a read error is the likely explanation. The DNA is omitted, as the CDR3 cannot be located on it reliably, and the CDR3 follows TCRdb's listing. The chain's CDR3 is CAIKGQGPQETQHI. The chain is built from TRBV10-3 and TRBJ2-5; TRBD1 is the table's D call and was not checked against the DNA. The CDR3 is 14 amino acids long, termini counted. Germline-derived CDR1 and CDR2 are ENHRY and SYGVKD.

This rearrangement joins TRBV11-2 to TRBJ2-5; 9 bases are shared with TRBD2. The CDR3 covers 16 residues. V shed 6 bases and J 7 bases; nucleotides not matched to a gene: 15. Per the germline V gene, CDR1 is SGHAT and CDR2 is FQNNGV. CDR3 in DNA: TGTGCCAGCAGTAAAACTCCTGGCGGGGGGGAAGTGACCCAGTACTTC. This translates into CASSKTPGGGEVTQYF.

This clonotype was detected a few times. Mismatch with germline at one junction end may stem from a read error. The rearrangement links TRBV7-2 to TRBJ2-7; D assignment may be TRBD1 or TRBD2 (5 bases each). This CDR3 is 16 amino acids long. The germline V gene encodes CDR1 SGHTA and CDR2 FQGNSA. As DNA, the CDR3 is TGTGCCAGCAGCTTAAATCCCGCAGGGACGACCTATGAGCAGTACTTC. Translated: CASSLNPAGTTYEQYF.

A remark on this clonotype: The CDR3 carries no conserved terminal phenylalanine or tryptophan, so it likely arises from a read error. The limits of the CDR3 on the DNA are not certain, so only TCRdb's listed CDR3 is given. The chain is built from TRBV11-3 and TRBJ2-7. Germline-derived CDR1 and CDR2 are SGHNT and YENEEA. The CDR3 is 12 residues long, ends included. CDR3 region: CANQWLTYEQYL.

This chain joins TRBV2 and TRBJ2-1, with D perhaps matching TRBD2 (6 bases). Between the trimmed V and J ends, which lost 6 bases and 5 bases, there was a span of 20 bases. Looked up from germline, CDR1 is SNHLY and CDR2 is FYNNEI. This CDR3 comprises 16 residues. The CDR3 coding sequence is TGTGCCAGCAGCCCGCGCGGGACTTTCACAGACAATGAGCAGTTCTTC. This encodes CASSPRGTFTDNEQFF.

This chain connects TRBV4-1 to TRBJ2-7, with D possibly being TRBD2 (6 bases). The CDR3 loop spans 15 amino acids. Germline V lookup: CDR1 MGHRA, CDR2 YSYEKL. V lost 3 bases to trimming and J lost 3 bases, with 15 bases between them. The CDR3 here is CASSHDLGGNYEQYF. CDR3 nucleotide sequence: TGCGCCAGCAGCCATGATTTGGGAGGTAACTACGAGCAGTACTTC.

Worth noting for this clonotype: Mismatch with germline at one junction end may stem from a read error. The J gene is TRBJ2-1, the V gene TRBV5-4; no firm D call. The CDR3 length is 13 residues. Per the germline V gene, CDR1 is SGHNT and CDR2 is YYREEE (reference sequence). CDR3 residues: CASSLGQYNEQSF. The CDR3 coding sequence is TGTGCCAGCAGCTTGGGTCAGTACAATGAGCAGTCTTTC.

The chain joins TRBV13 to TRBJ2-7, with 7 nucleotides matching TRBD2. The V and J ends lost 10 bases and 1 base, in that order; junction bases with no gene match: 16. Germline CDR1 reads PRHDT; CDR2 reads FYEKMQ (reference sequence). CDR3 length: 16 residues. CDR3 in amino acids: CANGQRTSQRSYEQYF. The CDR3 bases are TGTGCCAACGGCCAGCGGACTAGTCAGAGGTCCTACGAGCAGTACTTC.

This rearrangement joins TRBV24-1 to TRBJ2-5, with D perhaps TRBD2 (6 bases). This CDR3 is 14 amino acids long. The V end was cut by 10 bases, the J end by 1 base, with 15 bases between. Germline assignment: CDR1 KGHDR and CDR2 SFDVKD. The CDR3 spells CATNDLTSQETQYF. The DNA for the CDR3 is TGTGCCACAAATGATTTGACTAGCCAAGAGACCCAGTACTTC.

Remarks on this clonotype: A much larger clone sits a single nucleotide away, making a read error possible. In this CDR3 the conserved last residue, phenylalanine or tryptophan, is missing, so a read error is likely. The chain recombines TRBV29-1 with TRBJ1-1; 7 bases align to TRBD1. The CDR3 runs 12 residues. The germline CDR1 and CDR2 sequences are SQVTM and ANQGSEA. The CDR3 sequence is CSVETGSTGAFY. CDR3 DNA: TGCAGCGTCGAGACAGGGAGCACTGGAGCTTTCTAT.

As regards this clonotype: The junction departs from germline at one end; a sequencing error may be responsible. The V gene is TRBV10-3, the J gene TRBJ2-3; perhaps TRBD1 as D (5 bases). The CDR3 extends over 17 amino acids. Looked up from germline, CDR1 is ENHRY and CDR2 is SYGVKD. The CDR3 DNA follows: TGTGCCGTCAGTGAGTCAGGGAAAATAATTACAGAAGATACGCAGTATTTT. Its translation is CAVSESGKIITEDTQYF.

Note on this clonotype: This may stem from a read error, because a much larger clone lies one nucleotide away. This chain connects TRBV20-1 to TRBJ1-1; 10 nucleotides line up with TRBD1. V dropped 5 bases and J dropped 10; count of bases not matched to a gene: 7. The germline CDR1 and CDR2 sequences are DFQATT and SNEGSKA (reference sequence). This CDR3 is built from 12 residues. CDR3 region: CSAPNWDRGAFF. CDR3 nucleotide sequence: TGCAGTGCTCCAAACTGGGACAGGGGAGCTTTCTTT.

Points on this clonotype: As the CDR3 is not closed by the conserved phenylalanine or tryptophan, this likely results from a read error. The chain couples TRBV29-1 to TRBJ2-5; TRBD1 matches at 12 bases. Germline CDR1 SQVTM, CDR2 ANQGSEA. CDR3 length equals 15 residues. CDR3 amino acids: CSIEGDRGRSETQYL. CDR3 in DNA: TGCAGCATTGAAGGGGACAGGGGGCGCTCAGAGACCCAGTACCTC.

Comment on this clonotype: At one end the junction does not follow the germline gene, possibly because of a read error. The chain combines TRBV5-4 with TRBJ2-5; D call uncertain. The germline gives CDR1 SGHNT, CDR2 YYREEE (reference sequence). The length of the CDR3 is 12 residues. CDR3 sequence: CAISFLSRTQYF. Written as DNA, the CDR3 is TGTGCCATCAGCTTCCTGTCCCGGACCCAGTACTTC.

About this clonotype: Its ends do not fully match the called genes, so a read error is possible. V usage is TRBV7-9 and J usage is TRBJ2-5, with a possible D match to TRBD1 (6 bases). The CDR3 is made up of 12 amino acids. CDR1 is SEHNR, CDR2 FQNEAQ, per germline (reference sequence). This CDR3 reads CTSSPDRLTRYF. In DNA, the CDR3 is TGTACCAGCAGCCCCGACAGGTTGACCCGGTACTTC.